The 7 T cell receptor beta chains presented below share a single source sample, sequenced in a study of CD4 T cells in relation to SARS-CoV-2 and coronaviruses. The protocol was immunoSEQ multiplex PCR, while the TCRdb copy is restricted to in-frame clones and leaves out a portion. There are about 26,000 clones in the sample; about four fifths occur only once, and roughly a tenth lies in the top ten. Before the COVID-19 pandemic, during about 2011-2019, CD4+ T cells were taken from unexposed donors. CD4+ T cells were isolated from the cells after around 9 days of culture. No antigen is known for these receptors. The source material was CD4+ T cells from PBMCs, cultured in vitro. The source is a human donor in good health.

The CDR3 DNA is TGTGCCAGCAGCCACCTTACGACAGGGTTCGGGGAGCTGTTTTTT. Its protein product is CASSHLTTGFGELFF. The V and J genes are TRBV14 and TRBJ2-2; 7 bases are a match to TRBD1. CDR3 length: 15 amino acids. The ends lost 3 bases at V and 7 bases at J; junction bases unmatched: 8. Looked up from germline, CDR1 is SGHDN and CDR2 is FVKESK.

The J gene is TRBJ1-1, the V gene TRBV19; D is possibly TRBD1 (6 bases). Trimming shortened V by 6 bases and J by 4 bases, and 12 bases separated the two germline ends. The CDR3 sequence is 13 residues long. Germline CDR1 is LNHDA and CDR2 is SQIVND (reference sequence). This CDR3 is CASRLQGPTEAFF. The DNA for the CDR3 is TGTGCCAGTAGGCTCCAGGGGCCCACTGAAGCTTTCTTT. Looking up the rest from reference TRBV19 and TRBJ1-1 gives the full variable domain: DGGITQSPKYLFRKEGQNVTLSCEQNLNHDAMYWYRQDPGQGLRLIYYSQIVNDFQKGDIAEGYSVSREKKESFPLTVTSAQKNPTAFYLCASRLQGPTEAFFGQGTRLTVV.

This chain connects TRBV27 to TRBJ2-1, with 10 positions matching TRBD2. This CDR3 region has 15 residues. V shed 6 bases, J shed 4 bases, and the junction held 6 bases outside the gene matches. Germline V gene lookup returns CDR1 MNHEY and CDR2 SMNVEV (reference sequence). CDR3 sequence reads: CASSPGLARYNEQFF. CDR3 sequence (DNA): TGTGCCAGCAGCCCGGGACTAGCGCGGTACAATGAGCAGTTCTTC.

This sequence joins TRBV11-1 and TRBJ2-1; 7 bases align to TRBD2. The germline V gene encodes CDR1 SGHAT and CDR2 FQDESV (reference sequence). This CDR3 is built from 14 residues. The V segment lost 5 bases and the J segment 9 bases; nucleotides outside the gene matches: 10. This CDR3 is CASSRSRTSAEQFF. The CDR3, as DNA: TGTGCCAGCAGCCGTTCGAGAACTAGCGCTGAGCAGTTCTTC.

The chain recombines TRBV7-3 with TRBJ2-1, with D perhaps matching TRBD2 (6 bases). The CDR3 is 18 residues long. Germline V gene lookup returns CDR1 SGHTA and CDR2 FQGTGA. The V and J ends lost 4 bases and 6 bases respectively, with 25 bases between them. CDR3 in amino acids: CASSSYFTSPPLANEQFF. The DNA for the CDR3 is TGTGCCAGCAGCTCATATTTTACTAGCCCTCCTTTAGCCAATGAGCAGTTCTTC.

V gene TRBV19 combines with J gene TRBJ2-3; 7 nucleotides align to TRBD2. The V gene end was trimmed by 6 bases and the J gene end by 2 bases; junction bases not matched to a gene: 8. Germline CDR1 and CDR2: LNHDA and SQIVND (reference sequence). The CDR3 extends over 15 amino acids. The CDR3 sequence is CASRSPGLVTDTQYF. Here the CDR3 DNA reads TGTGCCAGTAGATCTCCCGGACTAGTCACAGATACGCAGTATTTT.

The chain joins TRBV5-1 to TRBJ2-5; D is unclear. Germline-derived CDR1 and CDR2 are SGHRS and YFSETQ. V shed 4 bases and J shed 5 bases, with 15 bases lying between them. CDR3 length: 14 amino acids. Written as DNA, the CDR3 is TGCGCCAGCAGCGACGGTGGCCCAACGGAGACCCAGTACTTC. As protein: CASSDGGPTETQYF.